These T cell receptor beta chains were read from a single sample in a study of cytomegalovirus exposure and HLA in healthy donors. Profiled with immunoSEQ multiplex PCR; TCRdb holds only in-frame clones, not every one. The sample records fewer than 200,000 clones, approximately 78% being singletons. Input material: PBMCs. The origin of the receptors is a woman between 18 and 30 years old in good health and CMV-seronegative. Each CDR3 is given with its conserved first and last residue. D genes are given only for firm matches. The listing skips clone size in some rows; elsewhere it reads once, few, many or a size class.

clone_size: once
j_call: TRBJ2-6
d_call: NA
v_call: TRBV7-2
cdr3_nt: TGTGCCAGCACCGCAAACAGGGCTGGGGCCAACGTCCTGACTTTC
cdr3_aa: CASTANRAGANVLTF

clone_size: NA
j_call: TRBJ1-2
d_call: TRBD1
v_call: TRBV7-9
cdr3_nt: TGTTCCAGCAGCTCACCCGGGACAGGGGTTTATGGCTACACCTTC
cdr3_aa: CSSSSPGTGVYGYTF

clone_size: few
j_call: TRBJ2-5
d_call: NA
v_call: TRBV20-1
cdr3_nt: TGCAGTGCCCCGGGTAGGGAGACCCAGTACTTC
cdr3_aa: CSAPGRETQYF

clone_size: NA
j_call: TRBJ2-7
d_call: NA
v_call: TRBV5-1
cdr3_nt: TGCGCCAGCAGCTTGGTTGGTAGTAGGTCTAATTCGCGGTACGAGCAGTACTTC
cdr3_aa: CASSLVGSRSNSRYEQYF

clone_size: NA
j_call: TRBJ2-2
d_call: NA
v_call: TRBV4-3
cdr3_nt: TGCGCCAGCAGCCAAGATAGAGGGGGTGACACCGGGGAGCTGTTTTTT
cdr3_aa: CASSQDRGGDTGELFF

clone_size: many
j_call: TRBJ2-7
d_call: NA
v_call: TRBV11-3
cdr3_nt: TGTGCCAGCAGCCTCGGACATTTCTACGAGCAGTACTTC
cdr3_aa: CASSLGHFYEQYF

clone_size: NA
j_call: TRBJ1-1
d_call: NA
v_call: TRBV20-1
cdr3_nt: TGCAGTGCTAAACCAGTTGAAGCTTTCTTT
cdr3_aa: CSAKPVEAFF

clone_size: NA
j_call: TRBJ2-7
d_call: NA
v_call: TRBV7-2
cdr3_nt: TGTGCCAGCAGCTTAACAGGGAACTACGAGCAGTACTTC
cdr3_aa: CASSLTGNYEQYF

clone_size: NA
j_call: TRBJ1-5
d_call: TRBD1
v_call: TRBV6-5
cdr3_nt: TGTGCCAGCAGACACAATGACAGGGGCAATCAGCCCCAGCATTTT
cdr3_aa: CASRHNDRGNQPQHF

clone_size: NA
j_call: TRBJ1-3
d_call: NA
v_call: TRBV28
cdr3_nt: TGTGCCAGCAGTTTATCAGGGACTGGAAACACCATATATTTT
cdr3_aa: CASSLSGTGNTIYF

clone_size: NA
j_call: TRBJ2-1
d_call: TRBD1
v_call: TRBV18
cdr3_nt: TGTGCCAGCTCCGGCGGGACAGGGTCCAGCAATGAGCAGTTCTTC
cdr3_aa: CASSGGTGSSNEQFF

clone_size: NA
j_call: TRBJ2-1
d_call: NA
v_call: TRBV19
cdr3_nt: TGTGCCACCAGCAGGTCAAGCGGTTCCAATGAGCAGTTCTTC
cdr3_aa: CATSRSSGSNEQFF

clone_size: NA
j_call: TRBJ2-7
d_call: NA
v_call: TRBV21-1
cdr3_nt: TGTGCCAGCAGAAGACAGGAGCCCAGCTCCTACGAGCAGTACTTC
cdr3_aa: CASRRQEPSSYEQYF

clone_size: NA
j_call: TRBJ1-2
d_call: NA
v_call: TRBV6-1
cdr3_nt: TGTGCCAGCGGAACGGGTACAGGGTCTGGCTACACCTTC
cdr3_aa: CASGTGTGSGYTF

clone_size: NA
j_call: TRBJ2-7
d_call: NA
v_call: TRBV4-1
cdr3_nt: TGCGCCAGCAGCCAAGGGCGGGCCCTCTACGAGCAGTACTTC
cdr3_aa: CASSQGRALYEQYF

clone_size: NA
j_call: TRBJ2-3
d_call: TRBD2
v_call: TRBV4-1
cdr3_nt: TGCGCCAGCAGCCAAGGTAGTAGCGGGATGATTGGCGGTACGCAGTATTTT
cdr3_aa: CASSQGSSGMIGGTQYF

clone_size: NA
j_call: TRBJ2-7
d_call: NA
v_call: TRBV28
cdr3_nt: TGTGCCAGCAGTTTTTCTAGGGCAGGGTCCTACGAGCAGTACTTC
cdr3_aa: CASSFSRAGSYEQYF

clone_size: NA
j_call: TRBJ2-7
d_call: TRBD2
v_call: TRBV15
cdr3_nt: TGTGCCACCAGTACTAGCGAGGCCTACGAGCAGTACTTC
cdr3_aa: CATSTSEAYEQYF

clone_size: few
j_call: TRBJ2-2
d_call: NA
v_call: TRBV5-4
cdr3_nt: TGTGCCAGCAGCGGAAAAGGGGGAGCGAACACCGGGGAGCTGTTTTTT
cdr3_aa: CASSGKGGANTGELFF

clone_size: NA
j_call: TRBJ2-6
d_call: TRBD1
v_call: TRBV28
cdr3_nt: TGTGCCAGCAGTTCCGCGGGACAGGGTTCGGGTGGGGCCAACGTCCTGACTTTC
cdr3_aa: CASSSAGQGSGGANVLTF

clone_size: NA
j_call: TRBJ1-4
d_call: NA
v_call: TRBV5-8
cdr3_nt: TGTGCCAGCACCTCAGACAGGCGTGAAAAACTGTTTTTT
cdr3_aa: CASTSDRREKLFF

clone_size: few
j_call: TRBJ1-2
d_call: TRBD1
v_call: TRBV28
cdr3_nt: TGTGCCAGCAGGGCAGGGGGCTATGGCTACACCTTC
cdr3_aa: CASRAGGYGYTF

clone_size: NA
j_call: TRBJ2-3
d_call: NA
v_call: TRBV11-2
cdr3_nt: TGTGCCAGCAGCTTAGATTGGCGCAAGATGTTCAGGGCGGTTACAGATACGCAGTATTTT
cdr3_aa: CASSLDWRKMFRAVTDTQYF

clone_size: NA
j_call: TRBJ2-2
d_call: TRBD1
v_call: TRBV29-1
cdr3_nt: TGCAGCGTAAGGACAGGGTTAAACACCGGGGAGCTGTTTTTT
cdr3_aa: CSVRTGLNTGELFF

clone_size: NA
j_call: TRBJ1-2
d_call: NA
v_call: TRBV19
cdr3_nt: TGTGCCAGTAGTATACCCAGTACTAACTATGGCTACGCCTTC
cdr3_aa: CASSIPSTNYGYAF

clone_size: NA
j_call: TRBJ1-1
d_call: TRBD1
v_call: TRBV30
cdr3_nt: TGTGCCTGGAGTGTACAGTCCCGACAGGGGGGGCCCAAAGCTTTCTTT
cdr3_aa: CAWSVQSRQGGPKAFF

clone_size: NA
j_call: TRBJ2-3
d_call: TRBD2
v_call: TRBV14
cdr3_nt: TGTGCCAGCAGCCACGAAAGGAGAAAGTGCGGATGGGGGGGGAGGGAGGGGCAGTATTTT
cdr3_aa: CASSHERRKCGWGGREGQYF

clone_size: NA
j_call: TRBJ2-7
d_call: TRBD2
v_call: TRBV28
cdr3_nt: TGTGCCAGCAGTCCCCCGGGGGGAGTTTTATCCTACGAGCAGTACTTC
cdr3_aa: CASSPPGGVLSYEQYF

clone_size: NA
j_call: TRBJ2-1
d_call: NA
v_call: TRBV2
cdr3_nt: TGTGCCAGCATTGGAAAGATAAGCGTTAAGCAGTTCTTC
cdr3_aa: CASIGKISVKQFF

clone_size: NA
j_call: TRBJ1-1
d_call: TRBD1
v_call: TRBV11-3
cdr3_nt: TGTGCCAGCAGCTTAGGAAATCAGGGGGTTAGGACTGAAGCTTTCTTT
cdr3_aa: CASSLGNQGVRTEAFF

clone_size: once
j_call: TRBJ1-2
d_call: TRBD1
v_call: TRBV30
cdr3_nt: TGTGCCTGGAGTCCCCCCGGGACAGGTGACTTCGACTATGGCTACACCTTC
cdr3_aa: CAWSPPGTGDFDYGYTF

clone_size: NA
j_call: TRBJ2-5
d_call: NA
v_call: TRBV7-2
cdr3_nt: TGTGCCAGCAGCTTGTGGCAGGGTAGGGAGACCCAGTACTTC
cdr3_aa: CASSLWQGRETQYF

clone_size: once
j_call: TRBJ2-2
d_call: TRBD2
v_call: TRBV7-9
cdr3_nt: TGTGCCAGCAGCTCCTCTGGACTAGCGGGAAGGGGGGAGCTGTTTTTT
cdr3_aa: CASSSSGLAGRGELFF

clone_size: NA
j_call: TRBJ2-1
d_call: NA
v_call: TRBV28
cdr3_nt: TGTGCCAGCAGTTTATCGCAGTACAATGAGCAGTTCTTC
cdr3_aa: CASSLSQYNEQFF

clone_size: NA
j_call: TRBJ2-5
d_call: TRBD2
v_call: TRBV5-4
cdr3_nt: TGTGCCAGCAGCTTTTCGCTAGCGGCTAACCAAGAGACCCAGTACTTC
cdr3_aa: CASSFSLAANQETQYF

clone_size: NA
j_call: TRBJ2-3
d_call: TRBD1
v_call: TRBV5-1
cdr3_nt: TGCGCCAGCAGCTTGGAGGGACAGGGCACAGATACGCAGTATTTT
cdr3_aa: CASSLEGQGTDTQYF

clone_size: NA
j_call: TRBJ2-4
d_call: TRBD2
v_call: TRBV28
cdr3_nt: TGTGCCAGCAGTTTAGGGGGGGTCGCCAAAAACATTCAGTACTTC
cdr3_aa: CASSLGGVAKNIQYF

clone_size: few
j_call: TRBJ2-2
d_call: TRBD2
v_call: TRBV14
cdr3_nt: TGTGCCAGCAGCCAGACTAGCGGGAGGGGGAAGACCGGGGAGCTGTTTTTT
cdr3_aa: CASSQTSGRGKTGELFF

clone_size: NA
j_call: TRBJ2-1
d_call: NA
v_call: TRBV21-1
cdr3_nt: NA
cdr3_aa: CASSKVASGISYNEQFF

clone_size: NA
j_call: TRBJ2-6
d_call: NA
v_call: TRBV28
cdr3_nt: TGTGCCAGCATAGGGGCAGGCGTCGGGGCCAACGTCCTGACTTTC
cdr3_aa: CASIGAGVGANVLTF

clone_size: NA
j_call: TRBJ1-1
d_call: NA
v_call: TRBV11-2
cdr3_nt: TGTGCCAGCAGCTTTTACCAAGGAGGGGCTGAAGCTTTCTTT
cdr3_aa: CASSFYQGGAEAFF

clone_size: NA
j_call: TRBJ1-1
d_call: NA
v_call: TRBV19
cdr3_nt: TGTGCCAGTACCGCGAGGACGACAAGGGGCAAAGGAGCTTTCTTT
cdr3_aa: CASTARTTRGKGAFF

clone_size: NA
j_call: TRBJ1-4
d_call: NA
v_call: TRBV18
cdr3_nt: TGTGCCAGCTCACCACAGGTCGGGAGCATTAATGAAAAACTGTTTTTT
cdr3_aa: CASSPQVGSINEKLFF

clone_size: NA
j_call: TRBJ2-7
d_call: TRBD2
v_call: TRBV19
cdr3_nt: TGTGCCAGTAGTATAGGGAGCGGGACGACGTTCTACGAGCAGTACTTC
cdr3_aa: CASSIGSGTTFYEQYF

clone_size: NA
j_call: TRBJ2-1
d_call: TRBD1
v_call: TRBV5-1
cdr3_nt: TGCGCCAGCAGCTTGGCCCCAGGGGGTAGCAATGAGCAGTTCTTC
cdr3_aa: CASSLAPGGSNEQFF

clone_size: NA
j_call: TRBJ1-2
d_call: NA
v_call: TRBV28
cdr3_nt: TGTGCCAGCAGTTTATTCAGGTCCTATGGCTACACCTTC
cdr3_aa: CASSLFRSYGYTF

clone_size: NA
j_call: TRBJ2-3
d_call: TRBD1
v_call: TRBV7-9
cdr3_nt: TGTGCCAGCAGCGTCGGGGACAGACTCACAGATACGCAGTATTTT
cdr3_aa: CASSVGDRLTDTQYF

clone_size: NA
j_call: TRBJ1-2
d_call: NA
v_call: TRBV5-1
cdr3_nt: TGCGCCAGCAGCGAAGGACAATTCTATGGCTACACCTTC
cdr3_aa: CASSEGQFYGYTF

clone_size: NA
j_call: TRBJ2-1
d_call: TRBD2
v_call: TRBV19
cdr3_nt: TGTGCCAGTAGTACCCCCCCTAGCGGGAGGGCGAATGAGCAGTTCTTC
cdr3_aa: CASSTPPSGRANEQFF

clone_size: NA
j_call: TRBJ1-2
d_call: NA
v_call: TRBV2
cdr3_nt: TGTGCCAGCAGTGAGATTTCCCCCCGAGATAACTATGGCTACACCTTC
cdr3_aa: CASSEISPRDNYGYTF

clone_size: NA
j_call: TRBJ2-7
d_call: NA
v_call: TRBV11-3
cdr3_nt: TGTGCCAGCAGCTCTCCAAGACTACCCACTTACGAGCAGTACTTC
cdr3_aa: CASSSPRLPTYEQYF

clone_size: NA
j_call: TRBJ2-3
d_call: NA
v_call: TRBV9
cdr3_nt: TGTGCCAGCAGCGTAGGGACTACTAGCACAGATACGCAGTATTTT
cdr3_aa: CASSVGTTSTDTQYF

clone_size: NA
j_call: TRBJ2-7
d_call: NA
v_call: TRBV2
cdr3_nt: TGTGCCAGCAGTGGGAGAGACGAGCAGTACTTC
cdr3_aa: CASSGRDEQYF